The source of this T cell receptor beta chain is a study of Graves' ophthalmopathy and Graves' hyperthyroidism. The CDR3 length is 14 residues. V was clipped by 5 bases and J by 5 bases; unmatched bases: 5. Germline CDR1 and CDR2: SGHTA and FQGTGA. Investigators amplified TCR beta CDR3 regions from RNA transcripts. The authors performed first-round RT-PCR with HTBI primers and then a second-round multiplex PCR. TCRdb passed the multiplex PCR reads through MiXCR, listing each CDR3 protein once. The profile covers more than 1,000,000 distinct CDR3 sequences, with about two fifths appearing a single time and 11% taken by the ten largest. Ten or more counts support this clonotype.

The TCR sequence derives from an adult man with Graves' hyperthyroidism. The V call is TRBV7-3, the J call TRBJ2-5, with 10 bases that match TRBD1. The sample taken for sequencing was peripheral blood or thyroid tissue (not recorded which). For the CDR3, the DNA is TGTGCCAGCAGCCCGGGACAGGGGATCGAGACCCAGTACTTC. Translation: CASSPGQGIETQYF.